The 3 T cell receptor beta chains in this list originate from one sample, sequenced in a study of T-cell memory formation after mild COVID-19. MiXCR was run by TCRdb on the 5' RACE reads, yielding one entry per CDR3 protein. The table has some 290,000 distinct CDR3 sequences, around 16% seen once. Specimen: PBMCs or a T cell subset sorted from them (not recorded which). Every receptor here comes from a man aged 18 to 29 who had mild COVID-19 (a few samples of this study predate the infection). Cell type and time point are not known.

The rearrangement joins TRBV7-3 to TRBJ1-6; 7 bases match TRBD1. CDR3 length: 14 residues. Germline lookup yields CDR1 SGHTA and CDR2 FQGTGA. The V segment lost 4 bases and the J segment 7 bases; nucleotides outside the gene matches: 4. The CDR3 nucleotides are TGTGCCAGCAGCTCGGGACAGACGAATTCACCCCTCCACTTT. It encodes CASSSGQTNSPLHF.

The J gene is TRBJ1-6, the V gene TRBV20-1; 11 positions match TRBD1. The CDR3 contains 14 residues. Germline V CDR1 and CDR2: DFQATT, SNEGSKA (reference sequence). V lost 4 bases and J lost 9; bases outside the gene matches: 5. CDR3 protein: CSANRDRGFSPLHF. The CDR3 DNA is TGCAGTGCTAACCGGGACAGGGGGTTTTCACCCCTCCACTTT.

In this sample, this clonotype turned up a few times. J is TRBJ2-1 and V is TRBV3-1; 10 bases map to TRBD2. V trimming: 7 bases; J trimming: 6 bases; junction bases outside the gene matches: 9. From germline, CDR1 is LGHDT and CDR2 YNNKEL (reference sequence). The CDR3 loop spans 15 amino acids. DNA for the CDR3: TGTGCCAGCACTTTGCTAGCGGGGGCCTTCAATGAGCAGTTCTTC. Its protein is CASTLLAGAFNEQFF.